This T cell receptor (beta chain) is drawn from a study of T cell responses to AZD1222 COVID-19 vaccine. About this clone: What it recognizes is unknown.

CDR1 KGHDR and CDR2 SFDVKD come from the germline V gene. V was pared by 8 bases and J by 6 bases, with 15 bases between. This CDR3 has 13 residues. Clones were sequenced by immunoSEQ multiplex PCR, and TCRdb holds only the in-frame ones, with some missing. This table has over 100,000 clones, over 75% appearing once. Whole-study results and caveats: Following two doses of AZD1222, Spike-specific TCR breadth and depth rose. Only five or six AZD1222 recipients were seropositive at baseline. Clonal diversity was possibly underestimated; the donors were predominantly white British and more often female.

The rearrangement links TRBV24-1 to TRBJ1-1; D perhaps matches TRBD1 (6 bases). The origin of this receptor is an adult in good health. Sequencing used peripheral blood, obtained on day 0 of AZD1222 vaccination. The CDR3 DNA reads as TGTGCCACCACTTCGACAGGCAGTTCTGAAGCTTTCTTT. Translating it yields CATTSTGSSEAFF.